There are a few counts of the clone carrying this T cell receptor (beta chain). Its target is unknown. The PCR ran on 60 Vbeta and 13 Jbeta primers. The data were produced by immunoSEQ multiplex PCR, yet TCRdb's version contains in-frame clones alone and is incomplete. The sample lists approximately 93,000 clones, around three quarters occurring once. The data were obtained in a study of cytomegalovirus exposure and HLA in healthy donors. The germline V gene encodes CDR1 SGHKS and CDR2 YYEKEE (reference sequence). CDR3 length: 11 amino acids. Trimming stripped 3 bases from V and 9 bases from J, with 7 bases between. Study observations and caveats: When analyzed later, a missense DCLRE1C variant was found to be linked to TCR beta V- and J-gene trimming.

The gene calls are TRBV5-5 and TRBJ2-1; tentatively, D is TRBD2 (5 bases). This receptor was identified in a male donor in good health and CMV-seropositive. Sequencing used PBMCs. CDR3 region: CASSSGSEQFF. CDR3 nucleotides: TGTGCCAGCAGCTCTGGGAGTGAGCAGTTCTTC.